These T cell receptor beta chains were read from a single sample in a study of blood T cell repertoires in COVID-19. Sequenced by immunoSEQ multiplex PCR; TCRdb stores in-frame clones only, minus some. The sample has around 280,000 clones, around 87% seen once; the top ten hold 1.3%. The material sequenced was peripheral blood. These TCRs come from a man between 65 and 79 years old with acute or convalescent COVID-19. The CDR3 runs from the conserved cysteine through the conserved F or W. D genes are given only for firm matches. Expanded clones get a size class; other rows say once, few or many, or leave the size out.

NA	NA	TRBV4-1	TRBJ1-2	TGCGCCAGCAGCCAAGCGGGTCGGGGACTTATCTATGGCTACACCTTC	CASSQAGRGLIYGYTF
TRBD1	NA	TRBV9	TRBJ2-1	TGTGCCAGCAGCCCCAGGGGGCCCGCATACAATGAGCAGTTCTTC	CASSPRGPAYNEQFF
TRBD1	NA	TRBV2	TRBJ2-1	TGTGCCAGCAGTGAAGACAGGGGCCACAATGAGCAGTTCTTC	CASSEDRGHNEQFF
TRBD2	NA	TRBV4-2	TRBJ2-7	TGTGCCAGCAGCCAAGATCGCCTAGCGGGGGCCCCATACGAGCAGTACTTC	CASSQDRLAGAPYEQYF
NA	NA	TRBV18	TRBJ1-3	TGTGCCAGCTCACCGAAAACAGGGAACTCTGGAAACACCATATATTTT	CASSPKTGNSGNTIYF
TRBD1	NA	TRBV5-8	TRBJ1-4	TGTGCCAGCAGCTTGGCCTTGACAGGGAAGGAAAAACTGTTTTTT	CASSLALTGKEKLFF
TRBD1	NA	TRBV2	TRBJ2-5	TGTGCCAGCAATCTACAGGGGGGCGAGACCCAGTACTTC	CASNLQGGETQYF
TRBD1	NA	TRBV6-5	TRBJ1-6	TGTGCCAGCAGTTACAGGACAGGGGATTCACCCCTCCACTTT	CASSYRTGDSPLHF
NA	few	TRBV20-1	TRBJ1-1	TGCAGTGCTTACATGAACACTGAAGCTTTCTTT	CSAYMNTEAFF
TRBD1	NA	TRBV7-9	TRBJ2-7	TGTGCCAGCAGCCCCACAGGGGGCTCCTACGAGCAGTACTTC	CASSPTGGSYEQYF
TRBD1	NA	TRBV15	TRBJ2-7	TGTGCCACCAGCAGAGATCGACAGGGGGAGGTCGAGCAGTACTTC	CATSRDRQGEVEQYF
TRBD1	NA	TRBV5-5	TRBJ2-4	TGTGCCAGCAGCCAGACAGGGGTAGCCAAAAACATTCAGTACTTC	CASSQTGVAKNIQYF
TRBD1	NA	TRBV7-2	TRBJ1-4	TGTGCCAGCAGCTTAATGACAGGGAAGTCTAATGAAAAACTGTTTTTT	CASSLMTGKSNEKLFF
NA	NA	TRBV5-1	TRBJ1-6	TGCGCCAGCAGCTCGGGGGGGGCCCGCGAAAGGTCTCCCCTCCACTTT	CASSSGGARERSPLHF
NA	NA	TRBV7-3	TRBJ2-7	TGTGCCAGCAGCGGTAATTCCAGGGTCATGTACTTC	CASSGNSRVMYF
TRBD2	NA	TRBV5-4	TRBJ2-2	TGTGCCAGCAGCTTGGGCGGGAGGGGTAACACCGGGGAGCTGTTTTTT	CASSLGGRGNTGELFF
NA	NA	TRBV11-2	TRBJ1-1	TGTGCCAGCAGCTTGCGGGGAACTGAAGCTTTCTTT	CASSLRGTEAFF
NA	NA	TRBV28	TRBJ1-4	TGTGCCAGCAGTCCCACGGATCCTAGGCGGGAAAAACTGTTTTTT	CASSPTDPRREKLFF
TRBD2	NA	TRBV6-2/TRBV6-3	TRBJ2-1	TGTGCCAGCAGTTATAGCGGGAGGGCCTACAATGAGCAGTTCTTC	CASSYSGRAYNEQFF
TRBD1	NA	TRBV6-2/TRBV6-3	TRBJ1-5	TGTGCCAGCAGTTACTCGGGGACAGGGGTATTAGGCAATCAGCCCCAGCATTTT	CASSYSGTGVLGNQPQHF
TRBD2	few	TRBV4-3	TRBJ2-1	TGCGCCAGCAGCCAGATAAGCGGGGGGGACAATGAGCAGTTCTTC	CASSQISGGDNEQFF
TRBD2	NA	TRBV6-2/TRBV6-3	TRBJ2-7	TGTGCCAGCAGTTACGGTAGTAGCGGGAGAATCAGCTACGAGCAGTACTTC	CASSYGSSGRISYEQYF
TRBD1	NA	TRBV18	TRBJ2-5	TGTGCCAGCTCACCACGATCGCAGGGGGCGGTGGAGACCCAGTACTTC	CASSPRSQGAVETQYF
NA	NA	TRBV7-9	TRBJ1-1	TGTGCCAGCAGCCGCACAGGGATGAACACTGAAGCTTTCTTT	CASSRTGMNTEAFF
NA	NA	TRBV6-6	TRBJ2-3	TGTGCCAGCCTACCACACGGGACAGATACGCAGTATTTT	CASLPHGTDTQYF
TRBD1	NA	TRBV6-2/TRBV6-3	TRBJ1-1	TGTGCCAGCAGTTACACATTGGGACAGGGAACGGGCACTGAAGCTTTCTTT	CASSYTLGQGTGTEAFF
NA	NA	TRBV30	TRBJ2-5	TGTGCCTGGAGTGTACTCCGGGGGAGCGGGTACCGAGAGACCCAGTACTTC	CAWSVLRGSGYRETQYF
TRBD2	NA	TRBV27	TRBJ2-7	TGTGCCAGCAGTTTTCTAGCGGGGGGCTACGAGCAGTACTTC	CASSFLAGGYEQYF
NA	NA	TRBV28	TRBJ1-2	TGTGCCAGCAGTTCCATCGGACACCCAGGCTATGGCTACACCTTC	CASSSIGHPGYGYTF
NA	NA	TRBV27	TRBJ1-6	TGTGCCAGCAAGTTTTCGAGTAATTCACCCCTCCACTTT	CASKFSSNSPLHF
NA	NA	TRBV24-1	TRBJ1-3	TGTGCCACCCTAAGGAGTGACGCTGGAAACACCATATATTTT	CATLRSDAGNTIYF
NA	NA	TRBV4-3	TRBJ1-4	TGCGCCAGCAGCCAAGGGAATTCCGGGAGTTTCGGCGGGGTCTATTATGAAAAACTGTTTTTT	CASSQGNSGSFGGVYYEKLFF
NA	NA	TRBV28	TRBJ1-5	TGTGCCAGCAGTCCCGGGGAACAGCCCCAGCATTTT	CASSPGEQPQHF
TRBD2	NA	TRBV29-1	TRBJ2-2	TGCAGCGGTACCCCCGCGGGAGGGGCCGGGGAGCTGTTTTTT	CSGTPAGGAGELFF